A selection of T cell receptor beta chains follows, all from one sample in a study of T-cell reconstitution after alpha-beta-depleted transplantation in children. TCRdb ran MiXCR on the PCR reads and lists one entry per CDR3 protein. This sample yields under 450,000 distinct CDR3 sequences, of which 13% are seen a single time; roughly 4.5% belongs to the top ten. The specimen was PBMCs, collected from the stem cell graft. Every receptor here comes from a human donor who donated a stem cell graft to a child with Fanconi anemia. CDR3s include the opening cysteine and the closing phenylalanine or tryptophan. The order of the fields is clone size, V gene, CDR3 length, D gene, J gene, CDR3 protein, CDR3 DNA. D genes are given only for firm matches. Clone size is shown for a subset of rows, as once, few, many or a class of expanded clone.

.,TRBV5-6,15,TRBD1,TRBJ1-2,CASSFPGQGWYGYTF,TGTGCCAGCAGCTTTCCGGGACAGGGGTGGTATGGCTACACCTTC
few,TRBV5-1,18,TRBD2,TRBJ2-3,CASSLVGLAGGNTDTQYF,TGCGCCAGCAGCTTGGTTGGACTAGCGGGGGGGAACACAGATACGCAGTATTTT
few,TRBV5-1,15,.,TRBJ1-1,CASRFDLTGNTEAFF,TGCGCCAGCCGATTCGATCTGACAGGGAACACTGAAGCTTTCTTT
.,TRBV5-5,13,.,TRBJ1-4,CASSLFLNEKLFF,TGTGCCAGCAGCTTGTTTCTCAATGAAAAACTGTTTTTT
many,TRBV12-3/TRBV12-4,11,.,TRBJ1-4,CASSFNEKLFF,TGTGCCAGCAGTTTTAATGAAAAACTGTTTTTT
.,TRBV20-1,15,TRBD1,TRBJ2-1,CSARDRRTGFNEQFF,TGCAGTGCTAGAGACCGCCGGACAGGGTTCAATGAGCAGTTCTTC
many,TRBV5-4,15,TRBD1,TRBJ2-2,CASSPTGRNTGELFF,TGTGCCAGCAGCCCGACAGGGCGGAACACCGGGGAGCTGTTTTTT
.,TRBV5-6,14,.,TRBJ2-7,CASSGTGGSYEQYF,TGTGCCAGCAGCGGAACAGGAGGGTCCTACGAGCAGTACTTC
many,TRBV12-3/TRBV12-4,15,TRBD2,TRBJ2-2,CASNLAGGPLGELFF,TGTGCCAGCAACCTGGCGGGGGGCCCACTTGGGGAGCTGTTTTTT
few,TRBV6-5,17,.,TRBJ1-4,CASSYSPGPRGREKLFF,TGTGCCAGCAGTTACTCGCCGGGCCCCCGGGGACGGGAAAAACTGTTTTTT
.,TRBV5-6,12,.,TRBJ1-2,CASSFEAYGYTF,TGTGCCAGCAGCTTTGAGGCCTATGGCTACACCTTC
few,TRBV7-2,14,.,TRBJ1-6,CASSLKRDNSPLHF,TGTGCCAGCAGCCTCAAGCGGGATAATTCACCCCTCCACTTT
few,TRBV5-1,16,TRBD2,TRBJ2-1,CASSQAAGSSYNEQFF,TGCGCCAGCAGCCAGGCAGCGGGGAGCTCCTACAATGAGCAGTTCTTC
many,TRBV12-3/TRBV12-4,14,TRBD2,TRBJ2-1,CASSLGGGRDEQFF,TGTGCCAGCAGTTTGGGGGGGGGTCGGGATGAGCAGTTCTTC
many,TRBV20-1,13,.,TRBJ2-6,CSVLLPGANVLTF,TGCAGTGTTCTCCTGCCTGGGGCCAACGTCCTGACTTTC
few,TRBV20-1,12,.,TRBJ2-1,CSASGGYNEQFF,TGCAGTGCTAGCGGTGGCTACAATGAGCAGTTCTTC
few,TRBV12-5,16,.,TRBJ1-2,CASGLVSRQGRGGYTF,TGTGCTAGTGGTTTGGTATCGCGGCAGGGAAGAGGGGGCTACACCTTC
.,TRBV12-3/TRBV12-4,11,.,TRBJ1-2,CASSGIGGYTF,TGTGCCAGCAGCGGGATTGGAGGCTACACCTTC
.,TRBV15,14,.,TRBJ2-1,CATSRGGTYNEQFF,TGTGCCACCAGCAGGGGCGGAACCTACAATGAGCAGTTCTTC
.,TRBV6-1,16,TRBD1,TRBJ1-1,CASRRDRGSLGTEAFF,TGTGCCAGCAGAAGAGACAGGGGATCGTTAGGCACTGAAGCTTTCTTT
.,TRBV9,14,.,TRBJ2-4,CASSVDETKNIQYF,TGTGCCAGCAGCGTAGACGAAACCAAAAACATTCAGTACTTC
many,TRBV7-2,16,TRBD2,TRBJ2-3,CASSLSSGRATDTQYF,TGTGCCAGCAGCTTATCTAGCGGCCGTGCCACAGATACGCAGTATTTT
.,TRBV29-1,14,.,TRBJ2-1,CSVAEGGQKNEQFF,TGCAGCGTCGCCGAGGGGGGGCAAAAAAATGAGCAGTTCTTC
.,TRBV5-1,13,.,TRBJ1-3,CASRGEGGNTIYF,TGCGCCAGCAGGGGGGAAGGTGGAAACACCATATATTTT
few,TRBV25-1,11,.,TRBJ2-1,CASSEWDVQFF,TGTGCCAGCAGTGAATGGGACGTGCAGTTCTTC
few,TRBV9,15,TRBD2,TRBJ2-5,CASSEALGRGETQYF,TGTGCCAGCAGCGAAGCCCTCGGGAGGGGAGAGACCCAGTACTTC
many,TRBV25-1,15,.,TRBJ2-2,CATRTSRGVTGELFF,TGTGCCACCAGGACCAGCCGTGGTGTCACCGGGGAGCTGTTTTTT
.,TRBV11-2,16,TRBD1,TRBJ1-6,CASSLTGGRYNSPLHF,TGTGCCAGCAGCCTGACAGGGGGCCGGTATAATTCACCCCTCCACTTT
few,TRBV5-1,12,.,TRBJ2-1,CASSLGAGWEFF,TGCGCCAGCAGCTTGGGGGCAGGGTGGGAATTCTTC
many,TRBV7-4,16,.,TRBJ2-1,CASSRKQILSNNEQFF,TGTGCCAGCAGCCGTAAACAGATTCTGAGTAACAATGAGCAGTTCTTC
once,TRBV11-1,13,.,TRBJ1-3,CASRELTGNTIYF,TGTGCCAGTCGGGAGCTAACTGGAAACACCATATATTTT
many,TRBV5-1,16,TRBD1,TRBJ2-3,CASSSGSGGVGDTQYF,TGCGCCAGCAGCTCCGGTTCAGGGGGAGTAGGAGATACGCAGTATTTT
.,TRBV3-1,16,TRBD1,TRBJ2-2,CASSHLGTGGAGELFF,TGTGCCAGCAGCCATCTCGGGACAGGTGGAGCCGGGGAGCTGTTTTTT
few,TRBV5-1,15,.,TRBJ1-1,CASSPLGQMNTEAFF,TGCGCCAGCAGCCCCCTGGGACAAATGAACACTGAAGCTTTCTTT
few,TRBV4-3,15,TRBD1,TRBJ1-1,CASSQMIQGATEAFF,TGCGCCAGCAGCCAAATGATACAGGGGGCCACTGAAGCTTTCTTT
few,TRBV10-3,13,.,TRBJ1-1,CAIMQQPNTEAFF,TGTGCCATCATGCAACAGCCGAACACTGAAGCTTTCTTT
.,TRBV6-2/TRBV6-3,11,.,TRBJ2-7,CATHNRAEQYF,TGTGCCACTCACAACCGGGCTGAGCAGTACTTC
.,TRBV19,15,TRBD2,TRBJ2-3,CATGKKLAGTDTQYF,TGTGCCACCGGTAAGAAGCTAGCGGGCACAGATACGCAGTATTTT
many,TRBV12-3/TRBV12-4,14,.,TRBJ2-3,CASSFGGTADTQYF,TGTGCCAGCAGTTTTGGTGGTACTGCGGATACGCAGTATTTT
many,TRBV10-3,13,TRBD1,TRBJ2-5,CAIGQGEGETQYF,TGTGCCATCGGACAGGGTGAGGGGGAGACCCAGTACTTC
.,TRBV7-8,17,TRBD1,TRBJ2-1,CASSLSWGDRAYNEQFF,TGTGCCAGCAGCCTCTCATGGGGGGACAGGGCCTACAATGAGCAGTTCTTC
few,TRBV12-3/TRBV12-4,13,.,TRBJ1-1,CASSLYEYTEAFF,TGTGCCAGCAGTTTATATGAGTACACTGAAGCTTTCTTT
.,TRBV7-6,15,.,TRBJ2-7,CASSPAIEVWREQYF,TGTGCCAGCAGCCCAGCAATAGAGGTCTGGCGAGAGCAGTACTTC
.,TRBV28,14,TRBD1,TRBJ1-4,CASKVGTGAEKLFF,TGTGCCAGCAAAGTCGGGACAGGGGCTGAAAAACTGTTTTTT
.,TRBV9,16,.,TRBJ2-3,CASSVEGGGAGDTQYF,TGTGCCAGCAGCGTAGAAGGAGGGGGAGCAGGAGATACGCAGTATTTT
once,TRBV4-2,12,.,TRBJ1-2,CAMSLGPLCYTF,TGTGCCATGAGCCTCGGGCCCCTCTGCTACACCTTC